These T cell receptor beta chains were read from a single sample in a study of PD-1 blockade in classical Hodgkin lymphoma. Using immunoSEQ multiplex PCR, the repertoire was profiled, and TCRdb retains in-frame clones only, with some absent. Of approximately 20,000 clones detected, around three quarters appear once; the ten largest clones hold roughly a sixth. The sequences come from peripheral blood mononuclear cells (PBMCs), collected before the second cycle of nivolumab. Source of these receptors: a human donor with classical Hodgkin lymphoma. Both conserved end residues are part of each CDR3. The D gene is left open where the match is weak. Clone size appears in some rows only: once, few, many, or a class for an expanded clone.

v_gene: TRBV19; d_gene: -; j_gene: TRBJ2-7; abundance: -; CDR3nt: TGTGCCAGTAGTATTCAGGCAGGACCCACCTACGAGCAGTACTTC; CDR3aa: CASSIQAGPTYEQYF
v_gene: TRBV5-1; d_gene: -; j_gene: TRBJ1-5; abundance: -; CDR3nt: TGCGCCAGCAGCTTGGACAGCCCGGATCAGCCCCAGCATTTT; CDR3aa: CASSLDSPDQPQHF
v_gene: TRBV11-2; d_gene: TRBD1; j_gene: TRBJ2-5; abundance: large; CDR3nt: TGTGCCAGCAGCTTAGGACAGGGTGGGACCCAGTACTTC; CDR3aa: CASSLGQGGTQYF
v_gene: TRBV19; d_gene: -; j_gene: TRBJ2-7; abundance: -; CDR3nt: TGTGCCAGTAGTCCGGTGGGGCAGGCCTACGAGCAGTACTTC; CDR3aa: CASSPVGQAYEQYF
v_gene: TRBV19; d_gene: -; j_gene: TRBJ2-3; abundance: -; CDR3nt: TGTGCCAGTAGTATCCCCGAGACTAGGCTAGGCACAGATACGCAGTATTTT; CDR3aa: CASSIPETRLGTDTQYF
v_gene: TRBV5-1; d_gene: TRBD2; j_gene: TRBJ2-7; abundance: few; CDR3nt: TGCGCCAGCAGCTTGGAGGCTGTTGGCAGCGGGAGTGGGTACGAGCAGTACTTC; CDR3aa: CASSLEAVGSGSGYEQYF
v_gene: TRBV6-1; d_gene: -; j_gene: TRBJ2-7; abundance: once; CDR3nt: TGTGCCAGCCGGGACCAGCCCTTTGGGCAGTACTTC; CDR3aa: CASRDQPFGQYF
v_gene: TRBV19; d_gene: -; j_gene: TRBJ2-1; abundance: -; CDR3nt: TGTGCCAGTAGTATTGATACCGGGACCCTGTCCCACAATGAGCAGTTCTTC; CDR3aa: CASSIDTGTLSHNEQFF
v_gene: TRBV6-6; d_gene: -; j_gene: TRBJ1-2; abundance: -; CDR3nt: TGTGCCAGCAGTTACTCGAGGACGGGGCATGGCTACACCTTC; CDR3aa: CASSYSRTGHGYTF
v_gene: TRBV5-1; d_gene: -; j_gene: TRBJ2-6; abundance: -; CDR3nt: TGCGCCAGCAGCAGGGGAGAAAGCTCTGGGGCCAACGTCCTGACTTTC; CDR3aa: CASSRGESSGANVLTF
v_gene: TRBV30; d_gene: -; j_gene: TRBJ1-4; abundance: -; CDR3nt: TGTGCCTGGAGCGGCAGGGACCCTAATGAAAAACTGTTTTTT; CDR3aa: CAWSGRDPNEKLFF
v_gene: TRBV6-1; d_gene: TRBD2; j_gene: TRBJ2-7; abundance: -; CDR3nt: TGTGCCAGCGGACTAGCGCTTACCTACGAGCAGTACTTC; CDR3aa: CASGLALTYEQYF
v_gene: TRBV28; d_gene: -; j_gene: TRBJ2-2; abundance: -; CDR3nt: TGTGCCAGCAGTTTGGCCGGGGAGCTGTTTTTT; CDR3aa: CASSLAGELFF
v_gene: TRBV27; d_gene: TRBD1; j_gene: TRBJ1-1; abundance: few; CDR3nt: TGTGCCAGCAGTTTGACAGGGCGGCACCGGTACACTGAAGCTTTCTTT; CDR3aa: CASSLTGRHRYTEAFF
v_gene: TRBV15; d_gene: TRBD2; j_gene: TRBJ2-5; abundance: -; CDR3nt: TGTGCCACCAGCAGAGATCGGGAACTAGCGAAACAAGAGACCCAGTACTTC; CDR3aa: CATSRDRELAKQETQYF
v_gene: TRBV6-1; d_gene: -; j_gene: TRBJ2-2; abundance: -; CDR3nt: TGTGCCAGCATCTTTTCCGGGGAGCTGTTTTTT; CDR3aa: CASIFSGELFF
v_gene: TRBV25-1; d_gene: -; j_gene: TRBJ2-2; abundance: large; CDR3nt: TGTGCCAGCAGTGAATGGGCCCAGAACACCGGGGAGCTGTTTTTT; CDR3aa: CASSEWAQNTGELFF
v_gene: TRBV7-2; d_gene: -; j_gene: TRBJ1-3; abundance: -; CDR3nt: TGTGCCAGCAGCGCCGCCAGTACAGGGTTGTCTGGAAACACCATATATTTT; CDR3aa: CASSAASTGLSGNTIYF